This TCR beta chain comes out of a study of cytotoxic CD8 clonotypes in ibrutinib-treated CLL. General study findings and limits: Ibrutinib response saw clonality rise, and progression saw it return toward baseline.

The targeted sequencing depth was 1 in 200,000 to 1 in 1 million T cells. TCRdb's copy holds only in-frame clones and misses some; the assay was immunoSEQ multiplex PCR. The sample comprises hundreds of thousands of clones, under 80% of which are singletons, and roughly 14% rests with the top ten. CDR3 size: 15 residues. V lost 5 bases and J lost 3; bases outside the gene matches: 7. Germline V gene lookup returns CDR1 MDHEN and CDR2 SYDVKM. This clone was seen a handful of times. What it binds is not known. The clonotype was recovered from a human donor with chronic lymphocytic leukemia. The sequences come from PBMCs, collected after 24 months of ibrutinib treatment. The rearrangement uses TRBV28 and TRBJ2-3; 8 bases are shared with TRBD2. The CDR3, as DNA: TGTGCCAGCAGTGGGGCGGGAGGAGAGACAGATACGCAGTATTTT. Translation: CASSGAGGETDTQYF.